This T cell receptor beta chain was profiled in a study of blood T cell repertoires in COVID-19. Study-wide context: Sites across the United States, Italy and Spain contributed samples from acute and convalescent COVID-19. T cells, B-cell-depleted T cells, or PBMCs supplied cDNA or gDNA.

Per the original data handling: By means of reference gene primer amplification, nucleated cell counts were estimated. The table came from immunoSEQ multiplex PCR; TCRdb's copy has only in-frame clones and leaves some out. V, J and clone size are those of that table, while D and trimming were read from the DNA. In the table there are some 190,000 clones, about 80% of which are singletons. CDR1 is DFQATT and CDR2 is SNEGSKA in the germline V gene (reference sequence). V was clipped by 5 bases and J by 5 bases, with 9 bases between them. This CDR3 spans 11 amino acids. The sequence came from a man between 60 and 70 years old who had been exposed to COVID-19. The sample consisted of PBMCs or T cells enriched from blood (not recorded which). The chain recombines TRBV20-1 with TRBJ2-5; maybe TRBD1 (5 bases). CDR3 DNA sequence: TGCAGTGCTCGGCCAGGGGAGACCCAGTACTTC. It translates to CSARPGETQYF.